The sequence of this TCR beta chain was determined in a study of blood T cell repertoires in COVID-19. Whole-study context: Samples of COVID-19 (acute and convalescent) were obtained from the United States, Italy and Spain.

About this clone itself: Other DNA variants within this sample encode the same CDR3.

The CDR3 has 15 amino acids. The germline V gene has CDR1 LNHDA and CDR2 SQIVND (reference sequence). Trimming took 5 bases from V and 1 from J; bases not matched to a gene: 3. Clones were sequenced by immunoSEQ multiplex PCR, and TCRdb holds only the in-frame ones, with some missing. The data show over 300,000 clones, 80% to 90% seen once. The specimen was peripheral blood. The sequence was collected from a man between 18 and 29 years old who had recovered from COVID-19. V and J are TRBV19 and TRBJ1-5; 9 bases agree with TRBD1. CDR3 DNA sequence: TGTGCCAGTAGTTCGACAGGGGGAAGCAATCAGCCCCAGCATTTT. It specifies CASSSTGGSNQPQHF.